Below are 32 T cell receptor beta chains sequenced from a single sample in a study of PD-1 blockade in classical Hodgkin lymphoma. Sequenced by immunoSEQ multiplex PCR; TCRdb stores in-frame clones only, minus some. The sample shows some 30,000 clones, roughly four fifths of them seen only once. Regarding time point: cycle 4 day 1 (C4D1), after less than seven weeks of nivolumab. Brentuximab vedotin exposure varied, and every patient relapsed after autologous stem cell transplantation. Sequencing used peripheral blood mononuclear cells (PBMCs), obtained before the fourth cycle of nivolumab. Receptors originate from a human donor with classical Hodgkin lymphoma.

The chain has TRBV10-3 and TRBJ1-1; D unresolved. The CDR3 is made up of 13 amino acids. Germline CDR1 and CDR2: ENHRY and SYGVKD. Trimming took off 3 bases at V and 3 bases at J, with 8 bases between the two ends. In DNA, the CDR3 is TGTGCCATCAGTGATTCTGCAGACACTGAAGCTTTCTTT. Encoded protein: CAISDSADTEAFF.

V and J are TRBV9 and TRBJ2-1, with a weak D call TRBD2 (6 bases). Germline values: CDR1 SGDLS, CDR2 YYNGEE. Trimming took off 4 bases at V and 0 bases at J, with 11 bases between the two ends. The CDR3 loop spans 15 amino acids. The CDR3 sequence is CASSLGGLSYNEQFF. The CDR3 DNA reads TGTGCCAGCAGCCTCGGGGGACTCTCCTACAATGAGCAGTTCTTC.

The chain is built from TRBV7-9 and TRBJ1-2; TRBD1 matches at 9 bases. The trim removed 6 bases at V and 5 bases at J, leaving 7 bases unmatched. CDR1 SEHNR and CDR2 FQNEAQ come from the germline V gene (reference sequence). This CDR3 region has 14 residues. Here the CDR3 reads CASSPRTGVYGYTF. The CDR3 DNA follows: TGTGCCAGCAGTCCCCGGACAGGGGTTTATGGCTACACCTTC.

The CDR3: CASSSSTGMNTEAFF. CDR3 nucleotides: TGCGCCAGCAGCTCCTCGACAGGCATGAACACTGAAGCTTTCTTT. The rearrangement links TRBV5-1 to TRBJ1-1; tentatively, D is TRBD1 (6 bases). The CDR3 is 15 residues long. Per the germline V gene, CDR1 is SGHRS and CDR2 is YFSETQ. Trimming took 3 bases from V and 0 from J, leaving 12 bases between them.

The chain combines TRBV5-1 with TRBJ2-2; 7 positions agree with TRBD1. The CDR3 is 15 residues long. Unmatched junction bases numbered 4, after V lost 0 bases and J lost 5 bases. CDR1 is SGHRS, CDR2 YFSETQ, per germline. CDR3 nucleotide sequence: TGCGCCAGCAGCTTGGGTCAGGGGGTAACCGGGGAGCTGTTTTTT. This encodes CASSLGQGVTGELFF. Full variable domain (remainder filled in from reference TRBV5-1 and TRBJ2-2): KAGVTQTPRYLIKTRGQQVTLSCSPISGHRSVSWYQQTPGQGLQFLFEYFSETQRNKGNFPGRFSGRQFSNSRSEMNVSTLELGDSALYLCASSLGQGVTGELFFGEGSRLTVL.

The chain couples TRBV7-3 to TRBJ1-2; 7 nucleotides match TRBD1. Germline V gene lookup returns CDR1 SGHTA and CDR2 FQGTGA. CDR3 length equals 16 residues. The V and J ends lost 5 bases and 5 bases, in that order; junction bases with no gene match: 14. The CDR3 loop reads CASSPRAGDSAYGYTF. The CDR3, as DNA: TGTGCCAGCAGCCCTCGCGCCGGGGACAGTGCGTATGGCTACACCTTC.

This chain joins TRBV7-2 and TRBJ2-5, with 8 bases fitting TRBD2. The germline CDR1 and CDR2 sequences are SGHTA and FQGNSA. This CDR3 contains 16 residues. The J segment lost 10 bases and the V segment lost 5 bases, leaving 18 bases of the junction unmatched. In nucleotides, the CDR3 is TGTGCCAGCAGCCCAGTAGGGCTAGCGGGTGACCGCGGCCAGTACTTC. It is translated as CASSPVGLAGDRGQYF.

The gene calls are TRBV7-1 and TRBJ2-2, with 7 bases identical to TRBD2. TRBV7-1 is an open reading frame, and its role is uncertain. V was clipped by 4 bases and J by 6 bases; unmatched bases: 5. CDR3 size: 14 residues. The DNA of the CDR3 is TGTGCCAGCAGCTTAACGGGGGGAGCCGGGGAGCTGTTTTTT. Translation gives CASSLTGGAGELFF.

CDR3 sequence (DNA): TGTGCCATCAGTGCGAAGTGGGAAGATGAGCAGTTCTTC. Translating gives CAISAKWEDEQFF. The genes are TRBV10-3 and TRBJ2-1; the D is unclear. The CDR3 consists of 13 residues. V was cut by 4 bases and J by 8 bases, with 12 bases left in between. The germline V gene encodes CDR1 ENHRY and CDR2 SYGVKD.

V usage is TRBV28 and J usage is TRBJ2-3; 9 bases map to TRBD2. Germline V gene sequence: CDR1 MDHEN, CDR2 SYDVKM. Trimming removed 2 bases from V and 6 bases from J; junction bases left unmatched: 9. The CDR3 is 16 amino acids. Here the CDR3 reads CASSLILAGTEDTQYF. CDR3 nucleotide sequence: TGTGCCAGCAGTTTAATTCTAGCGGGGACGGAGGATACGCAGTATTTT.

Here the CDR3 DNA reads TGTGCCAGCACCGGGAACCCCCGCGAGCAGTACTTC. It is translated as CASTGNPREQYF. The rearrangement uses TRBV28 and TRBJ2-5, with D perhaps TRBD2 (5 bases). The DNA end is a closer match to TRBJ2-7, so the J assignment may be wrong. Germline V gene sequence: CDR1 MDHEN, CDR2 SYDVKM. CDR3 length: 12 amino acids.

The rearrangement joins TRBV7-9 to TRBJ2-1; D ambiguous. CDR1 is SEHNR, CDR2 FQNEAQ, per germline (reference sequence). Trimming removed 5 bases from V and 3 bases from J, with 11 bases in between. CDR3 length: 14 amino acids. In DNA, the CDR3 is TGTGCCAGCAGCCCAACGTCCAGCTACAATGAGCAGTTCTTC. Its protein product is CASSPTSSYNEQFF. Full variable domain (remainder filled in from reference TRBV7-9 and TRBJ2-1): DTGVSQNPRHKITKRGQNVTFRCDPISEHNRLYWYRQTLGQGPEFLTYFQNEAQLEKSRLLSDRFSAERPKGSFSTLEIQRTEQGDSAMYLCASSPTSSYNEQFFGPGTRLTVL.

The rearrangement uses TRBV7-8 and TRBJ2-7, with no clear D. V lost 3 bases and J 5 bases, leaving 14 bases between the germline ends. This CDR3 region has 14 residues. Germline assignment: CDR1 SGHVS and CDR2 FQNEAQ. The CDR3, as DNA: TGTGCCAGCAGCTTGGGTAGCTCCTCGGACGAGCAGTACTTC. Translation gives CASSLGSSSDEQYF.

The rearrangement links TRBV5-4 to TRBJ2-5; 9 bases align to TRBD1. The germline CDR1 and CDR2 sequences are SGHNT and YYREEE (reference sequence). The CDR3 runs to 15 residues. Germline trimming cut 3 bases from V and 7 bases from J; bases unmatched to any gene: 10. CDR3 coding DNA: TGTGCCAGCAGCTCCAGGACAGGGGACCTAGGGACCCAGTACTTC. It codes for CASSSRTGDLGTQYF.

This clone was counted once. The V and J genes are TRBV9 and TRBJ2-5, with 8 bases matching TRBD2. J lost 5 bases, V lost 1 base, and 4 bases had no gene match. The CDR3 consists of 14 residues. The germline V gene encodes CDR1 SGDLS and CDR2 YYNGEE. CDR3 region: CASSVNPSGETQYF. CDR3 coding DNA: TGTGCCAGCAGCGTAAATCCTAGCGGGGAGACCCAGTACTTC.

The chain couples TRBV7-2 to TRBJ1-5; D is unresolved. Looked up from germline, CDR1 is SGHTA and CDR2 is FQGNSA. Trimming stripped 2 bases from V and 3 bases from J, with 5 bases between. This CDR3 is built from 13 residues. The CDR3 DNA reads TGTGCCAGCAGCTTAAGGTACAATCAGCCCCAGCATTTT. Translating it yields CASSLRYNQPQHF.

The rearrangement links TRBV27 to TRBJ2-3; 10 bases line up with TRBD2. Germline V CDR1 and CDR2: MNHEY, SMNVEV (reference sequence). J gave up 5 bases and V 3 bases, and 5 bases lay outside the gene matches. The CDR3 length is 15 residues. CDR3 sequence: CASSFSGGALDTQYF. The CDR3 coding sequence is TGTGCCAGCAGTTTCAGCGGGGGGGCTTTAGATACGCAGTATTTT.

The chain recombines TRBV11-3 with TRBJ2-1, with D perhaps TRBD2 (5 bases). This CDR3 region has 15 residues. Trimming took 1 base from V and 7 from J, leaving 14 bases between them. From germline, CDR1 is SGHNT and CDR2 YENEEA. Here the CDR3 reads CASSLVGGGVNEQFF. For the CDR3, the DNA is TGTGCCAGCAGCTTAGTTGGAGGCGGAGTGAATGAGCAGTTCTTC. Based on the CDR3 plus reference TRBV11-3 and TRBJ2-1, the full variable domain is EAGVVQSPRYKIIEKKQPVAFWCNPISGHNTLYWYLQNLGQGPELLIRYENEEAVDDSQLPKDRFSAERLKGVDSTLKIQPAELGDSAVYLCASSLVGGGVNEQFFGPGTRLTVL.

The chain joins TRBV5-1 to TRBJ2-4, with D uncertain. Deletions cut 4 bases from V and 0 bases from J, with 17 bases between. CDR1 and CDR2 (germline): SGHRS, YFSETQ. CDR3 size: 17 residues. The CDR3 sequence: CASSPVLADLAKNIQYF. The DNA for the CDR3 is TGCGCCAGCAGCCCAGTTTTGGCAGATCTAGCCAAAAACATTCAGTACTTC.

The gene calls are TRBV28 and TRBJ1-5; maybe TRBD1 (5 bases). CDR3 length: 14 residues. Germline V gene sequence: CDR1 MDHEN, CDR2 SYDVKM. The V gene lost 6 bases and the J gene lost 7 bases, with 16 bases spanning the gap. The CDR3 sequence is CASSLFRGHQPQHF. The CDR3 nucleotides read TGTGCCAGCAGCCTCTTTCGGGGCCACCAGCCCCAGCATTTT.

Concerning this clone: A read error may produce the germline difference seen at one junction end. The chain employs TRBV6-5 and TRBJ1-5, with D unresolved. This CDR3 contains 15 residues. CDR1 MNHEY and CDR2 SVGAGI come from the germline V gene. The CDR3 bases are TGTGCCAGCAGTCACTCTTTGGGCCGCAATCAGCCCCAGCATTTT. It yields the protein CASSHSLGRNQPQHF.

The CDR3 region has the DNA TGTGCCAGCAGCTTACTAGGGACAGCAGAAAACACCGGGGAGCTGTTTTTT. It codes for CASSLLGTAENTGELFF. The V call is TRBV7-9, the J call TRBJ2-2, with 7 nucleotides matching TRBD1. The CDR3 is made up of 17 amino acids. Germline V gene lookup returns CDR1 SEHNR and CDR2 FQNEAQ (reference sequence). The ends lost 2 bases at V and 2 bases at J; junction bases unmatched: 8.

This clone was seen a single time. CDR3 region: CASKKRGATDTQYF. The DNA for the CDR3 is TGTGCCAGCAAGAAGCGGGGGGCCACAGATACGCAGTATTTT. The chain links TRBV2 to TRBJ2-3; 9 nucleotides align to TRBD2. Per the germline V gene, CDR1 is SNHLY and CDR2 is FYNNEI. This CDR3 is built from 14 residues. With V trimmed by 7 bases and J by 2 bases, 4 bases remained unmatched.

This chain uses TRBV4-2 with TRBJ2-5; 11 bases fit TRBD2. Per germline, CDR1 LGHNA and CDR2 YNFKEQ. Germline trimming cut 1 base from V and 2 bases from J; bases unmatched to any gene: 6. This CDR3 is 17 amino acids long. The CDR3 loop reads CASSQGIAGGRQETQYF. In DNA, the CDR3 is TGTGCCAGCAGCCAAGGGATAGCGGGGGGGCGGCAAGAGACCCAGTACTTC.

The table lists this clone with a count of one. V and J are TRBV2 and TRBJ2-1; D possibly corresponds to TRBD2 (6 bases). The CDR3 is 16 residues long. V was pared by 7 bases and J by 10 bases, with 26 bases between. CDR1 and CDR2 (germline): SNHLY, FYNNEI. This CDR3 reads CASTREPGLPSSEQFF. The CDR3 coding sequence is TGTGCCAGCACCCGGGAGCCGGGGCTTCCATCGAGCGAGCAGTTCTTC.

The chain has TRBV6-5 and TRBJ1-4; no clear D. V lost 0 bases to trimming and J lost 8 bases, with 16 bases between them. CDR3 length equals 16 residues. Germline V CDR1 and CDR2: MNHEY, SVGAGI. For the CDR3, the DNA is TGTGCCAGCAGTTACTCTTCAGGTCGGCGGCTAGAAAAACTGTTTTTT. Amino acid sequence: CASSYSSGRRLEKLFF.

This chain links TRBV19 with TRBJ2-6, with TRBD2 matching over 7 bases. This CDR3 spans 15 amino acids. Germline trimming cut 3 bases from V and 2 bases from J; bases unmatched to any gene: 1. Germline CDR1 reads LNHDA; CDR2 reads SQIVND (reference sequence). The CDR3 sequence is CASSIAGAGANVLTF. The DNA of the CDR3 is TGTGCCAGTAGTATCGCGGGGGCTGGGGCCAACGTCCTGACTTTC. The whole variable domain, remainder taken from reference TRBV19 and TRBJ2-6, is DGGITQSPKYLFRKEGQNVTLSCEQNLNHDAMYWYRQDPGQGLRLIYYSQIVNDFQKGDIAEGYSVSREKKESFPLTVTSAQKNPTAFYLCASSIAGAGANVLTFGAGSRLTVL.

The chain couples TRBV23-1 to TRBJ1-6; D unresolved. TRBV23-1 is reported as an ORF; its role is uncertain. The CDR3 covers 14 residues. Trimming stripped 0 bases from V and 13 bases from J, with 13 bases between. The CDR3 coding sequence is TGCGCCAGCAGTCAATCGTCCTTAAGAGGGCCCCTCCACTTT. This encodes CASSQSSLRGPLHF.

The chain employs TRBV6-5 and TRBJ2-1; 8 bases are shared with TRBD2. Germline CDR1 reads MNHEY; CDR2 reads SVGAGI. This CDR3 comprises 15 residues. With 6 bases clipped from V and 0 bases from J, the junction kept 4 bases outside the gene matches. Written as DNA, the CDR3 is TGTGCCAGCAGGATAGCGGGGCGCTCCTACAATGAGCAGTTCTTC. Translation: CASRIAGRSYNEQFF.

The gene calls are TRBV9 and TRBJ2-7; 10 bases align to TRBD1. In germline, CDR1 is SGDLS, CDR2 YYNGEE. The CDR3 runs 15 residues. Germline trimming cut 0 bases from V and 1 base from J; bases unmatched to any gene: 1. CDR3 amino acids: CASSVGTGGSYEQYF. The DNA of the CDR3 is TGTGCCAGCAGCGTAGGGACAGGGGGTTCCTACGAGCAGTACTTC.

The CDR3 loop is CASSHGHEDEQFF. The CDR3 nucleotides are TGCGCCAGCAGCCACGGACACGAGGATGAGCAGTTCTTC. The chain carries TRBV5-1 and TRBJ2-1; a weak D match, TRBD1 (5 bases). V lost 4 bases and J lost 8, with 13 bases in between. Germline loops: CDR1 SGHRS, CDR2 YFSETQ. The CDR3 is 13 residues long.

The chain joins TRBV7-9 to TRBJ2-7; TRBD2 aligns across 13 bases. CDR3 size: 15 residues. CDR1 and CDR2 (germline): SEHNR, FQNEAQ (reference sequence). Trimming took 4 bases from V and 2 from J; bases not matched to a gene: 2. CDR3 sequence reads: CASSYGLAGAYEQYF. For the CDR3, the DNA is TGTGCCAGCAGCTACGGACTAGCGGGGGCCTACGAGCAGTACTTC.